A selection of T cell receptor beta chains follows, all from one sample in a study of blood T cells in healthy people across ages. TCRdb called the 5' RACE reads again in MiXCR, with one record for every CDR3 protein. The sample contains fewer than 900,000 distinct CDR3 sequences, 30% to 45% of which appear only once. The sample taken for sequencing was blood. The receptors derive from a young man in good health. Both conserved end residues are part of each CDR3. Fields, in order: J gene, D gene, clone size, V gene, CDR3 DNA, CDR3 protein. D genes are given only for firm matches. Not all rows give a size; the values are once, few, many and, for expanded clones, a class.

>TRBJ2-3|TRBD2|few|TRBV14
TGTGCCAGCAGTCGAGGGCCCGGGGGGGCCAAAGGTACGCAGTATTTT
CASSRGPGGAKGTQYF
>TRBJ2-6|-|-|TRBV4-3
TGCGCCAGCAGCCAAGACCCGGGTTTGGGGGGGCCCGGGGCCAACGTCCTGACTTTC
CASSQDPGLGGPGANVLTF
>TRBJ1-1|TRBD1|-|TRBV29-1
TGCAGCGCCACGACAGGGGGCTTCTCGATTGGAATGAACACTGAAGCTTTCTTT
CSATTGGFSIGMNTEAFF
>TRBJ2-1|TRBD1|-|TRBV6-5
TGTGCCAGCAGACCACCGACAGGGGGTCGGCAGTTCTTC
CASRPPTGGRQFF
>TRBJ2-1|-|-|TRBV6-2/TRBV6-3
TGTGCCAGCAGTCCAACTCCGGGGACCCCTACCCCCAATGAGCAGTTCTTC
CASSPTPGTPTPNEQFF
>TRBJ2-7|TRBD2|-|TRBV27
TGTGCCAGCAGTTTTGGGGCTAGCGGGGGCCCCTACAATGAGCAGTACTTC
CASSFGASGGPYNEQYF
>TRBJ1-1|-|-|TRBV6-2/TRBV6-3
TGTGCCAGCCTTTTGAACACTGAAGCTTTCTTT
CASLLNTEAFF
>TRBJ2-2|-|-|TRBV27
TGTGCCAGCAGTTTATGGGGGACCCCCCTACTGTCGGACACCGGGGAGCTGTTTTTT
CASSLWGTPLLSDTGELFF
>TRBJ2-7|-|few|TRBV20-1
TGCAGTGCTAGAGATAGGGGGAAAAGCTTCTACGAGCAGTACTTC
CSARDRGKSFYEQYF
>TRBJ1-2|TRBD1|-|TRBV19
TGTGCCAGTAGTACCGACAGGGATTCCCTCGGTGGCTACACCTTC
CASSTDRDSLGGYTF
>TRBJ2-5|-|-|TRBV6-1
TGTGCCAGCAGTGAAAGGCAGGGTCGAGAGATCCAGTACTTC
CASSERQGREIQYF
>TRBJ2-7|-|-|TRBV27
TGTGCCAGCAGTTCCGGGGCGAAGTCCTCCGAGCAGTACTTC
CASSSGAKSSEQYF
>TRBJ2-3|-|-|TRBV27
TGTGCCAGCAGTTTTTCTCTTGCCTATAAAGAGACTAGCACAGATACGCAGTATTTT
CASSFSLAYKETSTDTQYF
>TRBJ2-5|-|-|TRBV5-6
TGTGCCAGCAGCGCAATCGAGAAACACAGGGTGGAGGATTGGAATGAGCAGTACTTC
CASSAIEKHRVEDWNEQYF
>TRBJ2-5|-|many|TRBV4-1
TGCGCCAGCAGCCAAGTTGTCTTGGGAGAGACCCAGTACTTC
CASSQVVLGETQYF
>TRBJ2-2|-|-|TRBV5-4
TGTGCCAGCAGCAGGGACCGCTACGAGACCGGGGAGCTGTTTTTT
CASSRDRYETGELFF
>TRBJ1-5|-|-|TRBV21-1
TGTGCCAGCAGCAGCACAGGGGAAAAGGGGCAGCCCCAGCATTTT
CASSSTGEKGQPQHF
>TRBJ2-3|TRBD2|many|TRBV4-3
TGCGCCAGCAGCCAAGGACCTAGCGGGGGGATGACAGATACGCAGTATTTT
CASSQGPSGGMTDTQYF
>TRBJ2-7|TRBD2|-|TRBV18
TGTGCCAGCTCACTAGTCCCGCCTAGCGGCTCCTACGAGCAGTACTTC
CASSLVPPSGSYEQYF
>TRBJ1-4|TRBD1|few|TRBV6-2/TRBV6-3
TGTGCCAGCAGAGACACGGACAGGGGGCGAGAAAAACTGTTTTTT
CASRDTDRGREKLFF
>TRBJ2-1|-|many|TRBV9
TGTGCCAGCAGCGTATGGGGCGGGGTTAACAATGAGCAGTTCTTC
CASSVWGGVNNEQFF
>TRBJ1-1|-|-|TRBV5-5
TGTGCCAGCAGCCCCAGAGGGCACCTAAGCACTGAAGCTTTCTTT
CASSPRGHLSTEAFF
>TRBJ2-7|TRBD2|many|TRBV12-3/TRBV12-4
TGTGCCAGCAGGAAATCAGCGGGGGGCTACGAGCAGTACTTC
CASRKSAGGYEQYF
>TRBJ1-4|-|few|TRBV7-2
TGTGCCTCCAAGAGGGGGGGCGAAGAAAAACTGTTTTTT
CASKRGGEEKLFF
>TRBJ2-3|TRBD2|many|TRBV27
TGTGCCAGCAGTCCACTAGCGGGGGACACAGATACGCAGTATTTT
CASSPLAGDTDTQYF
>TRBJ1-4|-|-|TRBV4-2
TGTGCCAGCAGCCAAGATTCAGGGACCGAAAAACTGTTTTTT
CASSQDSGTEKLFF
>TRBJ2-3|TRBD2|-|TRBV12-3/TRBV12-4
TGTGCCAGCAGTTACGGGGGGGCGGCAGATACGCAGTATTTT
CASSYGGAADTQYF
>TRBJ2-5|TRBD2|-|TRBV7-9
TGTGCCAGCAGCCTTTCGGGACTAGTTTTAGAGGAGACCCAGTACTTC
CASSLSGLVLEETQYF
>TRBJ1-1|-|-|TRBV3-1
TGTGCCAGCGGATTACTTGACGGTGAAGCTTTCTTT
CASGLLDGEAFF
>TRBJ1-6|-|-|TRBV20-1
TGCAGTGCTAGAGATCAAGACAGATATAATTCACCCCTCCACTTT
CSARDQDRYNSPLHF
>TRBJ1-1|-|-|TRBV2
TGTGCCAGCAGTGAAGAGGTCGGCAGCTTCTACACTGAAGCTTTCTTT
CASSEEVGSFYTEAFF
>TRBJ2-7|-|-|TRBV9
TGTGCCAGCAGCGTGAGGGACTCCCCTATTTGCGAGCAGTACTTC
CASSVRDSPICEQYF
>TRBJ1-2|TRBD1|many|TRBV20-1
TGCAGTGCTAGGGACAGGGGTAGAGGCTACACCTTC
CSARDRGRGYTF
>TRBJ2-7|-|few|TRBV20-1
TGCAGTGCTAGAGATAAGCACGGCTACGAGCAGTACTTC
CSARDKHGYEQYF
>TRBJ2-1|TRBD1|few|TRBV15
TGTGCCACCAGCAGAGATTACTGGGGGAGACAGGGATCCTACAATGAGCAGTTCTTC
CATSRDYWGRQGSYNEQFF
>TRBJ2-1|TRBD1|few|TRBV6-5
TGTGCCAGCAGGCCGACAGGGATATACAATGAGCAGTTCTTC
CASRPTGIYNEQFF
>TRBJ2-1|-|-|TRBV20-1
TGCAGTGCTAGAGGAGCGGGCTGGGGGGATGAGCAGTTCTTC
CSARGAGWGDEQFF
>TRBJ1-2|TRBD1|few|TRBV5-1
TGCGCCAGCAGCGGCGCCGGGACAGATGGCTACACCTTC
CASSGAGTDGYTF
>TRBJ1-1|-|-|TRBV12-3/TRBV12-4
TGTGCCAGCAGTCCGCCGCCCAGATCAAACACTGAAGCTTTCTTT
CASSPPPRSNTEAFF